Detailed here is one T cell receptor beta chain. This clonotype occurred many times. What antigen it recognizes has not been identified. Per-nucleotide qualities are absent, and no much larger clonotype sits a single base away. The TCR beta CDR3 regions were amplified from the RNA transcripts. For the first round of RT-PCR on the TCR CDR3, the HTBI primer set was used together with the Qiagen OneStep RT-PCR kit. The libraries were constructed in a second round of multiplex PCR and then size-selected and purified. Paired-end sequencing of the libraries was performed with 100 bp reads on an Illumina HiSeq2000. Per the authors' processing: SOAPnuke was used to process the raw data, with reads discarded if the reads contained adapters or uncalled bases, had a mean Phred below 15, or lacked an exact constant-primer or identifier match. High-quality paired reads were merged using COPE v1.2.5, and each unique nucleotide sequence was defined as a clonotype. MiTCR v1.1 was used to align the clonotypes against IMGT TRBV, TRBD and TRBJ reference segments. Only V-J combinations with frequency above 0.0001, covering 99% to 99.2% of repertoires, were analysed. The TCS score was defined as F50 (clonal expansion) divided by E x V (chaos), with BLOSUM62-based TCRdist calculated between CDR3 peptides within each V-J. Welch's t-statistics and random forest reduced just over 500 V-J features to about 12, which were used in a naive Bayes classifier (R e1071). TCRdb took the public reads, trimmed them with fastp at Q25, ran MiXCR for clone calling and kept in-frame beta chains. Merged by CDR3 protein, the rows form single entries marked with the most common genes and DNA. TCRdb, rather than the study authors, made the V and J calls. The sample contains about 690,000 distinct CDR3 sequences, around a sixth of them found a single time. Jointly, the top ten make up about 14% of the sample.

Stable Graves' hyperthyroidism was defined as the absence of progression to ophthalmopathy over 18 months of follow-up. Hyperthyroidism patients were newly diagnosed, had a disease duration of under 2 months, and were aged 18 to 65 years. The study excluded patients with uncontrolled infections, other autoimmune diseases, pregnancy or lactation. Clinical symptoms, serum thyroxine and TRAb, thyroid ultrasound, and orbital computed tomography formed the basis for the diagnoses. PBMCs were separated from approximately 9.9 ml of fresh peripheral blood using Ficoll-Paque density gradient centrifugation. Total RNA was extracted using Trizol reagent, and RNA quality was assessed on an Agilent 2100 Bioanalyzer. The data originate from a study of T cells in Graves' hyperthyroidism and ophthalmopathy (dated by TCRdb to about 2019). Background on the whole study: Peripheral blood was sampled at the time of initial diagnosis, prior to any treatment. To identify TCR V-J signatures that set the groups apart, the researchers used a discovery cohort of 100 or so patients, made up of roughly 40 with Graves' ophthalmopathy and some 56 with stable Graves' hyperthyroidism. Whether ophthalmopathy could be predicted prospectively was tested in an independent validation cohort made up of roughly 20 hyperthyroidism patients plus 17 patients who later progressed to ophthalmopathy. For training and testing, the 100 or so patients in the discovery cohort were randomly divided in a 7:3 ratio. In several Graves' hyperthyroidism patients, the study also compared T-cell repertoires from thyroid tissue with T-cell repertoires from blood. After sampling, hyperthyroidism patients received methimazole starting at 30 mg daily, and ophthalmopathy patients received high-dose intravenous methylprednisolone. TCR Vbeta CDR3 sequencing of some 140 peripheral blood samples (over 40 ophthalmopathy, some 75 hyperthyroidism and about 17 progressor patients) is reported in the paper. Paper-wide results and their limitations: Sample size was not statistically predetermined, and investigators were not blinded to group allocation. In validation, the model predicted progression to ophthalmopathy a median of 6.5 months before onset, with roughly 70% sensitivity and roughly 77% specificity. Most expanded thyroid clonotypes (frequency above 0.001) were also detected in blood, suggesting blood repertoires may reflect thyroid immune responses. In cross-validation, a model built on a 13 V-J signature told ophthalmopathy apart from stable hyperthyroidism with approximately 90% sensitivity and 81% to 82% specificity, and in testing the same model reached 80%/75%.

Trimming takes 5 bases off V and 3 bases off J; junction bases not matched to a gene: 7. The CDR3, cysteine through phenylalanine, is 14 amino acids long. Solely the CDR3 DNA is kept, with 42 bases framed from the first base. Via the germline V gene, CDR1 is MGHDK and CDR2 SYGVNS. The receptor chain draws on TRBV25-1 and TRBJ2-7, and TRBD1 matches 7 of the central bases. Source material: blood. The receptor comes from a man between 45 and 60 years old with Graves' hyperthyroidism. The nucleotide sequence reads TGTGCCAGCAGTCTCTCAGGGGGTTACTACGAGCAGTACTTC. It translates as CASSLSGGYYEQYF.